One and the same sample provided the 25 T cell receptor beta chains below, sequenced in a study of T cell responses to AZD1222 COVID-19 vaccine (dated by TCRdb to about 2021). The library was obtained by the immunoSEQ multiplex PCR assay. As stored in TCRdb, this immuneACCESS dataset retains in-frame rearrangements with V and J assigned. A fraction of the clones does not appear; measured against another copy, unresolved V genes explain less than half of the discrepancy, and the remainder lacks a known reason. Present in this sample are roughly 150,000 clones, approximately 94% of which were seen just once. The top ten constitute 5.1% of the sample. The time point label here, explained by the study, means: about 28 days (+/-7) after the second vaccine dose. The material sequenced was peripheral blood, taken 28 days after the second AZD1222 dose. Receptor source: an adult who received the AZD1222 COVID-19 vaccine.

V and J are TRBV7-6 and TRBJ2-1; D may be TRBD1 (6 bases). CDR3 length: 16 amino acids. Germline loops: CDR1 SGHVS, CDR2 FNYEAQ. V was pared by 0 bases and J by 9 bases, with 18 bases between. This CDR3 reads CASSLAPGVQGSEQFF. Here the CDR3 DNA reads TGTGCCAGCAGCTTAGCCCCGGGCGTACAGGGATCTGAGCAGTTCTTC.

This chain connects TRBV4-2 to TRBJ1-6; D is unresolved. The CDR3 runs to 14 residues. With 0 bases removed from V and 7 bases from J, the gap between germline ends came to 7 bases. Looked up from germline, CDR1 is LGHNA and CDR2 is YNFKEQ. CDR3 DNA sequence: TGTGCCAGCAGCCAAGACAGTAGCAATTCACCCCTCCACTTT. Its translation: CASSQDSSNSPLHF.

CDR3 in amino acids: CASSPGLAGGLSYNEQFF. The CDR3 nucleotides read TGTGCCAGCAGTCCGGGACTAGCGGGAGGTTTATCCTACAATGAGCAGTTCTTC. The chain uses TRBV27 and TRBJ2-1; TRBD2 matches 15 bases. Germline trimming cut 5 bases from V and 1 base from J; bases unmatched to any gene: 6. CDR3 length: 18 residues. Germline V gene sequence: CDR1 MNHEY, CDR2 SMNVEV (reference sequence).

This rearrangement joins TRBV19 to TRBJ2-1; D might be TRBD2 (6 bases). The germline gives CDR1 LNHDA, CDR2 SQIVND (reference sequence). CDR3 length equals 15 residues. Trimming pared 3 bases from V and 4 bases from J, leaving 13 bases between. As DNA, the CDR3 is TGTGCCAGTAGTATGACGTCCGCGGGATACAATGAGCAGTTCTTC. Its translation is CASSMTSAGYNEQFF.

The count of this clone is one. The V and J genes are TRBV2 and TRBJ2-7; 14 bases map to TRBD2. Per germline, CDR1 SNHLY and CDR2 FYNNEI. The CDR3 is 14 residues long. The ends lost 6 bases at V and 7 bases at J; junction bases unmatched: 5. CDR3 nucleotides: TGTGCCAGCAGGGGACTAGCGGGAGCGGGTGAGCAGTACTTC. Translated, it gives CASRGLAGAGEQYF.

V is TRBV5-1 and J is TRBJ2-7; a possible D gene is TRBD1 (5 bases). V was trimmed by 0 bases and J by 2 bases, leaving 9 bases between them. Germline values: CDR1 SGHRS, CDR2 YFSETQ. The CDR3 has 14 residues. The chain's CDR3 is CASSLGQIPYEQYF. In nucleotides, the CDR3 is TGCGCCAGCAGCTTGGGACAGATCCCCTACGAGCAGTACTTC.

This chain joins TRBV19 and TRBJ2-2, with a tentative D call TRBD2 (6 bases). The ends were cut back, 6 bases at V and 6 bases at J, with 14 bases in the middle. Looked up from germline, CDR1 is LNHDA and CDR2 is SQIVND (reference sequence). This CDR3 is 14 amino acids long. Written as DNA, the CDR3 is TGTGCCAGTAGCGCGGCCTCGGGGGCCGGGGAGCTGTTTTTT. It specifies CASSAASGAGELFF. Supplemented by reference TRBV19 and TRBJ2-2, the full variable domain reads DGGITQSPKYLFRKEGQNVTLSCEQNLNHDAMYWYRQDPGQGLRLIYYSQIVNDFQKGDIAEGYSVSREKKESFPLTVTSAQKNPTAFYLCASSAASGAGELFFGEGSRLTVL.

V gene TRBV29-1 combines with J gene TRBJ1-1; D perhaps matches TRBD1 (5 bases). Between the trimmed V and J ends, which lost 4 bases and 10 bases, there was a span of 13 bases. The CDR3 extends over 11 amino acids. Germline V CDR1 and CDR2: SQVTM, ANQGSEA. The CDR3 nucleotides are TGCAGCGTTGTTCAGGGTTTGGGAGCTTTCTTT. Translation: CSVVQGLGAFF. The whole variable domain, filled in from reference TRBV29-1 and TRBJ1-1, reads SAVISQKPSRDICQRGTSLTIQCQVDSQVTMMFWYRQQPGQSLTLIATANQGSEATYESGFVIDKFPISRPNLTFSTLTVSNMSPEDSSIYLCSVVQGLGAFFGQGTRLTVV.

This sequence joins TRBV4-3 and TRBJ2-7, with TRBD2 matching 9 bases. Per the germline V gene, CDR1 is LGHNA and CDR2 is YSLEER. The CDR3 is 16 residues long. V lost 0 bases to trimming and J lost 2 bases; unmatched junction nucleotides: 5. CDR3 protein: CASSQDHGGRAYEQYF. The DNA for the CDR3 is TGCGCCAGCAGCCAAGATCATGGCGGGAGGGCCTACGAGCAGTACTTC.

V and J are TRBV19 and TRBJ1-3; D is unresolved. The CDR3 spans 15 residues. Per the germline V gene, CDR1 is LNHDA and CDR2 is SQIVND (reference sequence). The V and J ends lost 3 bases and 0 bases respectively, with 9 bases between them. The CDR3: CASSIVGGSGNTIYF. The CDR3 coding sequence is TGTGCCAGTAGTATTGTGGGAGGCTCTGGAAACACCATATATTTT.

This rearrangement joins TRBV11-2 to TRBJ1-6; D unclear. CDR1 and CDR2 from the germline V gene are SGHAT and FQNNGV. The germline V and J ends were trimmed by 1 base and 7 bases, with 8 bases remaining between them. This CDR3 has 14 amino acids. In DNA form, the CDR3 reads TGTGCCAGCAGCTTAGCTGGGGTAAATTCACCCCTCCACTTT. Translation gives CASSLAGVNSPLHF.

V gene TRBV6-2 or TRBV6-3 combines with J gene TRBJ2-6, with a tentative D call TRBD2 (5 bases). The V and J ends lost 3 bases and 4 bases respectively, with 10 bases between them. The CDR3 totals 15 residues. From germline, CDR1 is MNHEY and CDR2 SVGEGT. The CDR3 sequence: CASSYVTGGANVLTF. DNA of the CDR3: TGTGCCAGCAGTTATGTGACGGGGGGGGCCAACGTCCTGACTTTC.

The chain is built from TRBV28 and TRBJ2-7; D is uncertain. Per germline, CDR1 MDHEN and CDR2 SYDVKM. CDR3 length: 11 residues. Trimming cost V 3 bases and J 3 bases, with 3 bases left between them. The CDR3 sequence is CASSFRYEQYF. CDR3 nucleotides: TGTGCCAGCAGTTTCCGCTACGAGCAGTACTTC.

V usage is TRBV4-3 and J usage is TRBJ2-2; the D gene is possibly TRBD2 (5 bases). V shed 2 bases and J shed 7 bases, with 11 bases lying between them. The CDR3 runs to 14 residues. Germline CDR1 is LGHNA and CDR2 is YSLEER. CDR3 protein: CASSQQTGFGELFF. In nucleotides, the CDR3 is TGCGCCAGCAGCCAACAGACGGGGTTCGGGGAGCTGTTTTTT.

Only a few counts were recorded for this clone. V and J are TRBV3-1 (or the pseudogene TRBV3-2) and TRBJ2-5; D ambiguous. Germline CDR1 LGHDT, CDR2 YNNKEL (reference sequence). Trimming cost V 5 bases and J 5 bases, with 21 bases left between them. This CDR3 spans 16 amino acids. The CDR3 region is CASSALILSFSETQYF. The CDR3 DNA reads TGTGCCAGCAGCGCGCTTATTCTTTCTTTCTCTGAGACCCAGTACTTC.

The V gene is TRBV30, the J gene TRBJ1-4; 9 positions match TRBD1. J was trimmed by 8 bases and V by 6 bases; bases with no gene match: 13. Germline V gene data show CDR1 as GTSNPN and CDR2 as SVGIG (reference sequence). The CDR3 runs to 15 residues. CDR3 sequence reads: CACQPVETGGEKLFF. The CDR3 bases are TGTGCCTGCCAGCCGGTTGAGACAGGGGGAGAAAAACTGTTTTTT.

The CDR3 DNA follows: TGTGCCTTAAAAGCCCTCGGGGTGAGGGTTGGCTACACCTTC. Its translation is CALKALGVRVGYTF. The chain joins TRBV30 to TRBJ1-2; D remains unclear. Trimming cost V 7 bases and J 7 bases, with 22 bases left between them. This CDR3 region has 14 residues. Germline CDR1 GTSNPN, CDR2 SVGIG (reference sequence).

The gene calls are TRBV5-6 and TRBJ1-6; 9 positions match TRBD1. V dropped 3 bases and J dropped 9; count of bases not matched to a gene: 7. The CDR3 has 15 amino acids. Germline V lookup: CDR1 SGHDT, CDR2 YYEEEE. The CDR3 reads CASSSVGQGTSPLHF. The CDR3 DNA follows: TGTGCCAGCAGCTCGGTAGGACAGGGGACTTCACCCCTCCACTTT.

The chain uses TRBV11-2 and TRBJ1-2; D possibly corresponds to TRBD1 (5 bases). Germline CDR1 SGHAT, CDR2 FQNNGV. Between the trimmed V and J ends, which lost 5 bases and 2 bases, there was a span of 24 bases. This CDR3 has 18 residues. CDR3 loop: CASSPRPMGREANYGYTF. As DNA, the CDR3 is TGTGCCAGCAGCCCTCGACCTATGGGCAGGGAAGCGAACTATGGCTACACCTTC.

The chain carries TRBV30 and TRBJ2-7, with 7 positions matching TRBD2. Germline V lookup: CDR1 GTSNPN, CDR2 SVGIG (reference sequence). The CDR3 sequence is 15 residues long. J lost 3 bases, V lost 1 base, and 9 bases had no gene match. CDR3 amino acids: CAWSATSAPFYEQYF. The DNA of the CDR3 is TGTGCCTGGAGTGCCACTAGCGCCCCATTCTACGAGCAGTACTTC.

The chain is built from TRBV7-2 and TRBJ1-1; a possible D gene is TRBD1 (5 bases). The length of the CDR3 is 14 residues. Between the trimmed V and J ends, which lost 5 bases and 4 bases, there was a span of 14 bases. In germline, CDR1 is SGHTA, CDR2 FQGNSA. CDR3 amino acids: CASSPDGGRTEAFF. In DNA form, the CDR3 reads TGTGCCAGCAGCCCCGATGGGGGACGCACTGAAGCTTTCTTT. The whole variable domain, remainder taken from reference TRBV7-2 and TRBJ1-1, is GAGVSQSPSNKVTEKGKDVELRCDPISGHTALYWYRQSLGQGLEFLIYFQGNSAPDKSGLPSDRFSAERTGGSVSTLTIQRTQQEDSAVYLCASSPDGGRTEAFFGQGTRLTVV.

The chain employs TRBV12-3 or TRBV12-4 and TRBJ2-3; perhaps TRBD2 as D (6 bases). The V end lost 5 bases, the J end lost 1 base, and 7 bases lay between the germline ends. The CDR3 has 13 amino acids. The CDR3 nucleotides are TGTGCCAGCAGTGGGGAGGGCACAGATACGCAGTATTTT. Its protein product is CASSGEGTDTQYF.

The rearrangement links TRBV19 to TRBJ2-1; the match to TRBD2 covers 10 bases. V dropped 6 bases and J dropped 5; count of bases not matched to a gene: 7. The CDR3 has 15 residues. Germline-derived CDR1 and CDR2 are LNHDA and SQIVND (reference sequence). The CDR3 region has the DNA TGTGCCAGTAGGCTTGGGCTAGCGGGAGACAATGAGCAGTTCTTC. This codes for CASRLGLAGDNEQFF. The full variable domain, rest sourced from reference TRBV19 and TRBJ2-1, is DGGITQSPKYLFRKEGQNVTLSCEQNLNHDAMYWYRQDPGQGLRLIYYSQIVNDFQKGDIAEGYSVSREKKESFPLTVTSAQKNPTAFYLCASRLGLAGDNEQFFGPGTRLTVL.

The chain uses TRBV27 and TRBJ2-6; no definite D call. CDR1 and CDR2 (germline): MNHEY, SMNVEV (reference sequence). This CDR3 spans 14 amino acids. V lost 7 bases to trimming and J lost 0 bases, with 7 bases between them. DNA of the CDR3: TGTGCCAGCACCAGTCACTCTGGGGCCAACGTCCTGACTTTC. Translation gives CASTSHSGANVLTF.

This clone was seen more than once but under ten times. The V call is TRBV10-1, the J call TRBJ2-7; a possible D gene is TRBD1 (6 bases). Trimming took 5 bases from V and 1 from J, leaving 9 bases between them. CDR3 length equals 13 residues. CDR1 and CDR2 (germline): WNHNN, SYGVQD (reference sequence). CDR3 loop: CASSKGQSYEQYF. CDR3 in DNA: TGCGCCAGCAGTAAAGGACAGTCCTACGAGCAGTACTTC.